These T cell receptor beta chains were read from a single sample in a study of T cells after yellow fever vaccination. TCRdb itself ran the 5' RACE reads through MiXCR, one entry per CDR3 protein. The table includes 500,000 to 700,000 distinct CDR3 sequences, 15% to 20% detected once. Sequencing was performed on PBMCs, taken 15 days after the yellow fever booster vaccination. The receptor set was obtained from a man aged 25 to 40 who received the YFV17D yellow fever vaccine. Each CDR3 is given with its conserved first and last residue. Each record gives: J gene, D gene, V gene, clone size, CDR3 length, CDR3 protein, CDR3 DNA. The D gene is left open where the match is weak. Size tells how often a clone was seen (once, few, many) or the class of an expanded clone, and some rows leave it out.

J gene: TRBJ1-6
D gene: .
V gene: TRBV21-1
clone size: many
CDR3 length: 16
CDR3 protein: CASSKGEQGRSSPLHF
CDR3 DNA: TGTGCCAGCAGCAAAGGGGAACAGGGACGAAGTTCACCCCTCCACTTT

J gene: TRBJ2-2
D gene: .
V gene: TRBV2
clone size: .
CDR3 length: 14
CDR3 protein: CASRYRSNTGELFF
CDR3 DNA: TGTGCCAGCAGATACAGGTCGAACACCGGGGAGCTGTTTTTT

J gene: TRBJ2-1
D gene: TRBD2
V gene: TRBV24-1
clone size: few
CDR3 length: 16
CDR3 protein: CATSESSGSSYNEQFF
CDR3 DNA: TGTGCCACCAGTGAGTCGAGCGGGAGTTCGTACAATGAGCAGTTCTTC

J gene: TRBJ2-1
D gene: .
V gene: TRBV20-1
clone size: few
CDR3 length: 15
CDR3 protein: CSARTQALPYNEQFF
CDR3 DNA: TGCAGTGCTAGAACTCAAGCGCTTCCCTACAATGAGCAGTTCTTC

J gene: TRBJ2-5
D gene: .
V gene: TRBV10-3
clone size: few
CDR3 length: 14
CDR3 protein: CAIRDGAYQETQYF
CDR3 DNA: TGTGCCATCAGGGACGGAGCGTACCAAGAGACCCAGTACTTC

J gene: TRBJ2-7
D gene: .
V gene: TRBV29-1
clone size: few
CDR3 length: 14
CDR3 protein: CSVLWGSSSYEQYF
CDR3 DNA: TGCAGCGTCCTGTGGGGGAGTAGCTCCTACGAGCAGTACTTC

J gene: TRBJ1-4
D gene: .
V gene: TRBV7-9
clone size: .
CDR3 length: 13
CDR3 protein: CASSLAGQEKLFF
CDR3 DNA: TGTGCCAGCAGCTTAGCAGGCCAGGAAAAACTGTTTTTT

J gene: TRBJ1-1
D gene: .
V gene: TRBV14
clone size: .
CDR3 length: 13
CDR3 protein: CASSQTGATEAFF
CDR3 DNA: TGTGCCAGCAGCCAGACAGGAGCCACTGAAGCTTTCTTT

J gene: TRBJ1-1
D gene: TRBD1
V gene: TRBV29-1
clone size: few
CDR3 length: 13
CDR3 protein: CSVEGQQNTEAFF
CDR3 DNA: TGCAGCGTTGAGGGACAGCAGAACACTGAAGCTTTCTTT

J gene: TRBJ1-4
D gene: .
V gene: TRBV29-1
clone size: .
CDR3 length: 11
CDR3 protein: CSVGRAEKLFF
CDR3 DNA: TGCAGCGTTGGACGGGCTGAAAAACTGTTTTTT

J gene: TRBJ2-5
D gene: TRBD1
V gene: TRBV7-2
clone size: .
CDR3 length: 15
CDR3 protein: CASTHLWGQQETQYF
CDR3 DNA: TGTGCCAGCACCCACTTGTGGGGACAGCAAGAGACCCAGTACTTC

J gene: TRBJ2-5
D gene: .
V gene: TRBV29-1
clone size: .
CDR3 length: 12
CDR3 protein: CSVVGPQETQYF
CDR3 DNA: TGCAGCGTTGTAGGGCCACAAGAGACCCAGTACTTC

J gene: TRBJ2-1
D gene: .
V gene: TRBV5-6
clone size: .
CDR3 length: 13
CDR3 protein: CASSLGRTNVEFF
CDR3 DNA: TGTGCCAGCAGCTTGGGCCGAACTAATGTGGAGTTCTTC

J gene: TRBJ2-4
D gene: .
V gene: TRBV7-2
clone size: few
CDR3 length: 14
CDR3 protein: CASSKDQSYNPSYF
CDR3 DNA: TGTGCCAGCAGCAAGGACCAAAGTTATAATCCGTCGTACTTC

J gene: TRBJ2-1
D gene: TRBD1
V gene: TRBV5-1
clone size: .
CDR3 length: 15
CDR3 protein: CASSLDRVLYNEQFF
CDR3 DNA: TGCGCCAGCAGCCTGGACAGGGTCCTCTACAATGAGCAGTTCTTC

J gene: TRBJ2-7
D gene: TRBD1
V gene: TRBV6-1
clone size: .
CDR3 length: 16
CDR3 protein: CASSPPTGGRSYEQYF
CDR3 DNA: TGTGCCAGCAGTCCCCCGACAGGGGGTAGGTCCTACGAGCAGTACTTC

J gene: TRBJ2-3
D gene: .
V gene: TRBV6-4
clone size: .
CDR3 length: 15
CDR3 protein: CASTFRDSGTDTQYF
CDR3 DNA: TGTGCCAGCACGTTCCGGGACTCCGGCACAGATACGCAGTATTTT

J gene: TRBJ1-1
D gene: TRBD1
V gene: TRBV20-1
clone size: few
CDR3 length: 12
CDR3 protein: CSASRGGTEAFF
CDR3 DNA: TGCAGTGCTAGCAGGGGGGGCACTGAAGCTTTCTTT

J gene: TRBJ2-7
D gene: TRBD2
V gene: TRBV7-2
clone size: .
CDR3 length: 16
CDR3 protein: CASSKGLAGGIYEQYF
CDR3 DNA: TGTGCCAGCAGCAAAGGACTAGCGGGAGGTATCTACGAGCAGTACTTC

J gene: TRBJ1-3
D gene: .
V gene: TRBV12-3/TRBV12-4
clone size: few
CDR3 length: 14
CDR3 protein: CASSFYSSGNTIYF
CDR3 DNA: TGTGCCAGCAGTTTCTATAGCTCTGGAAACACCATATATTTT

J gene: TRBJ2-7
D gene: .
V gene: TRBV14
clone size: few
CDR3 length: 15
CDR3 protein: CASSQRSGTPYEQYF
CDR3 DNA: TGTGCCAGCAGCCAAAGGTCAGGGACGCCCTACGAGCAGTACTTC

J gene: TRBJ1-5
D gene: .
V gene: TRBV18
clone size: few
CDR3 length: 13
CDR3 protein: CASSPGRDQPQHF
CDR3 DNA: TGTGCCAGCTCACCTGGCAGGGATCAGCCCCAGCATTTT

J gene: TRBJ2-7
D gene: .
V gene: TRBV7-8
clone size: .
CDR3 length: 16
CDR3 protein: CASSLAGDGIFGEQYF
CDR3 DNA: TGTGCCAGCAGCTTAGCTGGGGATGGCATTTTCGGGGAGCAGTACTTC

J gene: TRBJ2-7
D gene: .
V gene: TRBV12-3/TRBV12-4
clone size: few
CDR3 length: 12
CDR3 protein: CASRNRQYEQYF
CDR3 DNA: TGTGCCAGCAGAAACCGACAATACGAGCAGTACTTC

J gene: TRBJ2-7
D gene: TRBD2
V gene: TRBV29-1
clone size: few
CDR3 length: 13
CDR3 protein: CSVVDGRKYEQYF
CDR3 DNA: TGCAGCGTTGTGGACGGGAGGAAGTACGAGCAGTACTTC

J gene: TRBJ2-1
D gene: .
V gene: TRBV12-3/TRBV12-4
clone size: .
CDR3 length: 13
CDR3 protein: CASSPRTFNEQFF
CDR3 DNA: TGTGCCAGCAGTCCCCGGACCTTCAATGAGCAGTTCTTC

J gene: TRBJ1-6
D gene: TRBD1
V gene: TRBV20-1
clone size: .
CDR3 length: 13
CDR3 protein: CSAMWTGESPLHF
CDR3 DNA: TGCAGTGCTATGTGGACAGGGGAATCACCCCTCCACTTT

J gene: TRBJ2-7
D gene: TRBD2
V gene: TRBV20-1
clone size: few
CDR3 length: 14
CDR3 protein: CSATSGSPDYEQYF
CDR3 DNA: TGCAGTGCGACTAGCGGGAGCCCAGATTACGAGCAGTACTTC

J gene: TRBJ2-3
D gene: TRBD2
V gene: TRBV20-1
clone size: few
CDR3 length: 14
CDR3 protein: CSAAPSGRDYTQYF
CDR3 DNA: TGCAGTGCAGCACCTAGCGGGAGGGACTATACGCAGTATTTT

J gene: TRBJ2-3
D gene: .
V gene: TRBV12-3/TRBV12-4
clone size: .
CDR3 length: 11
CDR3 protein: CASAGDYTQYF
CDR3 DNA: TGTGCCAGCGCAGGGGATTATACGCAGTATTTT

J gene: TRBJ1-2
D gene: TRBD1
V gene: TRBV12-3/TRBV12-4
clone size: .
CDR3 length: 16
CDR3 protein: CASSLSSLGTGDGYTF
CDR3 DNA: TGTGCCAGCAGTTTATCCTCCCTTGGGACAGGGGATGGCTACACCTTC

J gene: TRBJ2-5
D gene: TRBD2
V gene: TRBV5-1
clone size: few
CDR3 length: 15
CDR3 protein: CASSAATSGIQTQYF
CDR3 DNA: TGCGCCAGCAGCGCCGCAACTAGCGGGATCCAGACCCAGTACTTC

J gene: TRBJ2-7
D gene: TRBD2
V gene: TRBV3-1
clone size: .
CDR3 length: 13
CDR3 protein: CASSSTSSDEQYF
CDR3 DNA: TGTGCCAGCAGCTCGACTAGCAGCGACGAGCAGTACTTC

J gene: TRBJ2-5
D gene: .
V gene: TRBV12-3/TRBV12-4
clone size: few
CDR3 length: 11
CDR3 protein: CASSGVGGQYF
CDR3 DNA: TGTGCCAGCAGTGGCGTTGGGGGTCAGTACTTC

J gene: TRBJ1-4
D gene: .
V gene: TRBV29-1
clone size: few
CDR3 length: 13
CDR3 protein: CSVELGRKEKLFF
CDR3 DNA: TGCAGCGTTGAATTAGGGAGGAAGGAAAAACTGTTTTTT

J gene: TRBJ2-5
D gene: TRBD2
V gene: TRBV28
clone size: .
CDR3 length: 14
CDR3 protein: CASSFPGGVKTQYF
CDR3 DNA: TGTGCCAGCAGTTTCCCCGGGGGGGTGAAGACCCAGTACTTC

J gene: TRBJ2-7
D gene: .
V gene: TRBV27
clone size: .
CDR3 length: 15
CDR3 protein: CASRQGGAIRIEQYF
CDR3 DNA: TGTGCCAGCAGACAAGGTGGGGCTATTCGAATCGAGCAGTACTTC

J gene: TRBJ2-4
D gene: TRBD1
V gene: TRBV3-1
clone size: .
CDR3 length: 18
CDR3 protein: CASSHMAGGVKAKNIQYF
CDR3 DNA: TGTGCCAGCAGCCATATGGCAGGGGGCGTGAAAGCCAAAAACATTCAGTACTTC

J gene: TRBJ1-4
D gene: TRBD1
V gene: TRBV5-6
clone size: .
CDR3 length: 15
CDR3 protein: CASSRRDRVNEKLFF
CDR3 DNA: TGTGCCAGCAGCCGCCGGGACAGGGTTAATGAAAAACTGTTTTTT

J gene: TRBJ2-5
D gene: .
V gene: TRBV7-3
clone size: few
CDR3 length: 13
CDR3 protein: CASSLQGSETQYF
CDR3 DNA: TGTGCCAGCAGCTTACAGGGTTCAGAGACCCAGTACTTC

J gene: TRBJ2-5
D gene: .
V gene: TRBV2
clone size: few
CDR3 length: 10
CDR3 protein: CASRMETQYF
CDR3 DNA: TGTGCCAGCAGGATGGAGACCCAGTACTTC

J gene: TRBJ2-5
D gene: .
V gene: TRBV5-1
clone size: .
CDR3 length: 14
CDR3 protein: CASSSGPGEETQYF
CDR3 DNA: TGCGCCAGCAGCTCTGGGCCGGGGGAAGAGACCCAGTACTTC

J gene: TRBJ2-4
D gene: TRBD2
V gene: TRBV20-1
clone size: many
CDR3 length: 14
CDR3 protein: CSASSGNLKNIQYF
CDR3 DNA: TGCAGTGCTAGTAGCGGGAATCTGAAAAACATTCAGTACTTC

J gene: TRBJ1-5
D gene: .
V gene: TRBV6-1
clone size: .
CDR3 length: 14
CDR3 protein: CASSALHSNQPQHF
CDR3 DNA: TGTGCCAGCAGTGCACTGCATAGCAATCAGCCCCAGCATTTT

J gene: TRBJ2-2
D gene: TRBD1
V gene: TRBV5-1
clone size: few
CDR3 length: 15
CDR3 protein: CASSPGTGLTGELFF
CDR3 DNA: TGCGCCAGCAGCCCCGGGACAGGGCTCACCGGGGAGCTGTTTTTT

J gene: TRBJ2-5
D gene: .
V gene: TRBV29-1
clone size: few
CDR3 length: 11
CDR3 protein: CSVQSGETQYF
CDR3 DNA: TGCAGCGTTCAGTCCGGGGAGACCCAGTACTTC

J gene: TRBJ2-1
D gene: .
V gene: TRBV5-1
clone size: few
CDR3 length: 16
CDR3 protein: CASSLEASASYNEQFF
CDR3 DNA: TGCGCCAGCAGCTTGGAGGCTTCCGCCTCCTACAATGAGCAGTTCTTC

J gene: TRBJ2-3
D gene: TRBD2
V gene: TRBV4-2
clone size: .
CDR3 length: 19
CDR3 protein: CASRSSVAGGRTGTDTQYF
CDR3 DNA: TGTGCCAGCAGGTCTTCTGTAGCGGGAGGGCGGACTGGCACAGATACGCAGTATTTT

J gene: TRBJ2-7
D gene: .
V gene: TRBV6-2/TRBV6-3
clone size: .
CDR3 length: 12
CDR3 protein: CATRLGPNEQYF
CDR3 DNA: TGTGCCACCCGTCTTGGACCCAACGAGCAGTACTTC

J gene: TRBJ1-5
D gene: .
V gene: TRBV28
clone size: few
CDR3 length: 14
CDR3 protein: CATFRGGSNQPQHF
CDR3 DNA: TGTGCCACTTTTAGGGGCGGTAGCAATCAGCCCCAGCATTTT

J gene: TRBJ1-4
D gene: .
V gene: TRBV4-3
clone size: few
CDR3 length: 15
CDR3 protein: CASSRAGATNEKLFF
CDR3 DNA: TGCGCCAGCAGCCGCGCAGGGGCAACTAATGAAAAACTGTTTTTT

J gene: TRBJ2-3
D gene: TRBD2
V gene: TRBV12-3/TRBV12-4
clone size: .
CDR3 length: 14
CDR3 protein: CASRPTSAADTQYF
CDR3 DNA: TGTGCCAGCAGGCCCACTAGCGCCGCAGATACGCAGTATTTT

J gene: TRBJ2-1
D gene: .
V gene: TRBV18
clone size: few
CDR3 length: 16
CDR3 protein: CASSPFSGRDYGEQFF
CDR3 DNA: TGTGCCAGCTCACCCTTCTCTGGGCGGGATTATGGTGAGCAGTTCTTC

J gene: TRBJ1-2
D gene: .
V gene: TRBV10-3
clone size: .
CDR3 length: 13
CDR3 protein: CAISERAGRGYTF
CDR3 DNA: TGTGCCATCAGTGAAAGGGCAGGGCGAGGCTACACCTTC

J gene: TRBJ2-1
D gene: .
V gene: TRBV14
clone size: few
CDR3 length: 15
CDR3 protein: CASSHLFRTTNEQFF
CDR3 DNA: TGTGCCAGCAGCCATCTATTTCGGACAACCAATGAGCAGTTCTTC